Following are 3 T cell receptor beta chains from one sample sequenced in a study of blood T cells in healthy people across ages. Alongside a J-beta primer mix, a sample-barcoded 5' primer served in a second PCR lasting roughly 6 to 11 cycles. TCRdb analysed the 5' RACE reads with MiXCR anew, one entry per CDR3 protein. The profile shows approximately 400,000 distinct CDR3 sequences, approximately 52% of them singletons. The sample was blood. Receptors originate from a man aged 60 to 69 in good health.

This clonotype showed up many times. The V call is TRBV5-6, the J call TRBJ2-3; D is uncertain. Germline assignment: CDR1 SGHDT and CDR2 YYEEEE. This CDR3 is 14 amino acids long. V shed 0 bases and J shed 1 base, with 6 bases lying between them. The DNA for the CDR3 is TGTGCCAGCAGCTTGGTGCAGGGCACAGATACGCAGTATTTT. Translated, it gives CASSLVQGTDTQYF.

About this clonotype: A junction boundary mismatches the germline segment, possibly from a read error. The chain uses TRBV9 and TRBJ1-2; no clear D gene. Germline values: CDR1 SGDLS, CDR2 YYNGEE. This CDR3 contains 13 residues. CDR3 sequence: CANSLLANYGYTF. In DNA form, the CDR3 reads TGTGCCAACAGCCTCTTGGCTAACTATGGCTACACCTTC. The whole variable domain, filled in from reference TRBV9 and TRBJ1-2, reads DSGVTQTPKHLITATGQRVTLRCSPRSGDLSVYWYQQSLDQGLQFLIQYYNGEERAKGNILERFSAQQFPDLHSELNLSSLELGDSALYFCANSLLANYGYTFGSGTRLTVV.

Many counts were recorded for this clonotype. J is TRBJ1-2 and V is TRBV7-2; 8 bases are shared with TRBD1. Germline V gene data show CDR1 as SGHTA and CDR2 as FQGNSA. CDR3 length: 15 residues. The junction had 7 bases not matched to a gene; V was cut back by 5 bases and J by 2 bases. The chain's CDR3 is CASSPWTGSNYGYTF. The CDR3 DNA sequence: TGTGCCAGCAGCCCCTGGACAGGGTCAAACTATGGCTACACCTTC.